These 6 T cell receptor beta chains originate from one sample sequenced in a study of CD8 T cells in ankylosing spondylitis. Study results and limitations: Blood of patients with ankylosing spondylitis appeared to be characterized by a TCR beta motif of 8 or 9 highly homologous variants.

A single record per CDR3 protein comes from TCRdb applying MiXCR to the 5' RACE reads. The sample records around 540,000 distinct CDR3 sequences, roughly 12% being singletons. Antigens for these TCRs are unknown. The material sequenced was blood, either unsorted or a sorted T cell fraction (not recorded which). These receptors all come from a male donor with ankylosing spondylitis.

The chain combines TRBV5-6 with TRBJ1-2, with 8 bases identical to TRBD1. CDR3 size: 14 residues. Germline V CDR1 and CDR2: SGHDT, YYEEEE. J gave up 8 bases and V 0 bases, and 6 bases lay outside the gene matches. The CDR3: CASSLEGTGNGYTF. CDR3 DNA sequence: TGTGCCAGCAGCTTGGAGGGGACAGGCAACGGCTACACCTTC.

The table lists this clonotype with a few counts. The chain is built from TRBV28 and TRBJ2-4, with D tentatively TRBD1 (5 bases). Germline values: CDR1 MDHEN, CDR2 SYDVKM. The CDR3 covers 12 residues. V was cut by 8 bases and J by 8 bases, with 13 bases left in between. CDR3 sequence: CASSYGADIQYF. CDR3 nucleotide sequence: TGTGCCAGCTCGTATGGGGCGGACATTCAGTACTTC.

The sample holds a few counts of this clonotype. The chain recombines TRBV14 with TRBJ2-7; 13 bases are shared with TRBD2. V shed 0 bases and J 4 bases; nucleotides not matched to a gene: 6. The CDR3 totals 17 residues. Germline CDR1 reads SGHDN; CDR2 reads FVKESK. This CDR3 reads CASSQEWTSGSIYEQYF. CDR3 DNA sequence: TGTGCCAGCAGCCAAGAATGGACTAGCGGGAGTATTTACGAGCAGTACTTC.

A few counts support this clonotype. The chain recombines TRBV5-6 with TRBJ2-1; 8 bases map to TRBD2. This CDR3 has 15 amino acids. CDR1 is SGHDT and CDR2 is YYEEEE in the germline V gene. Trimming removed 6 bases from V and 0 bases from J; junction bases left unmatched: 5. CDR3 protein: CASIPSGYSYNEQFF. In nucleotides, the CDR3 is TGTGCCAGCATTCCTAGCGGGTACTCCTACAATGAGCAGTTCTTC. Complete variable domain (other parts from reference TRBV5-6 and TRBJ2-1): DAGVTQSPTHLIKTRGQQVTLRCSPKSGHDTVSWYQQALGQGPQFIFQYYEEEERQRGNFPDRFSGHQFPNYSSELNVNALLLGDSALYLCASIPSGYSYNEQFFGPGTRLTVL.

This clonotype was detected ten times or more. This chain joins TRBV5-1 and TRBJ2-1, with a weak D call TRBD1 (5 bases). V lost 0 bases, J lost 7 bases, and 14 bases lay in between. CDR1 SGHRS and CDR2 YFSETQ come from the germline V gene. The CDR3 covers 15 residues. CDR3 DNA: TGCGCCAGCAGCTTGGGACAGAATGTAGAAAATGAGCAGTTCTTC. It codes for CASSLGQNVENEQFF.

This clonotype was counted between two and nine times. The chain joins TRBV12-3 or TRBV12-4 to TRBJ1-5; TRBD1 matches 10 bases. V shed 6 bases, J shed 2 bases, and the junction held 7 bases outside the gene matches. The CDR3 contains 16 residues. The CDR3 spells CASRRKGTGGNQPQHF. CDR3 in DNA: TGTGCCAGCAGGCGCAAAGGGACAGGGGGCAATCAGCCCCAGCATTTT.